These 23 T cell receptor beta chains share one sample of origin, sequenced in a study of T cells in women clearing cervical HPV infection. Clones were sequenced by immunoSEQ multiplex PCR, and TCRdb holds only the in-frame ones, with some missing. Its table lists 20,000 to 25,000 clones. Sequencing was performed on blood buffy coat. These receptors were obtained from a woman between 18 and 70 years old with a cervical HPV16 infection that either progressed to CIN3+ or cleared (not recorded which).

For this clone: The sequenced fragment ends 3 residues before the CDR3 boundary, so the rest is inferred from the germline J gene. The chain has TRBV5-5 and TRBJ2-5, with D perhaps TRBD2 (5 bases). V lost 1 base to trimming and J lost 3 bases, with 10 bases between them. The CDR3 sequence is 14 residues long. The germline gives CDR1 SGHKS, CDR2 YYEKEE (reference sequence). This chain's CDR3 is CASSLRRTEETQYF. The CDR3 bases that were read are TGTGCCAGCAGCTTGAGGCGGACTGAAGAGACC.

Regarding this clone: The missing CDR3 end, 3 residues past where the read stops, is filled in from the germline J gene. J is TRBJ2-7 and V is TRBV19; 16 positions agree with TRBD2. The ends lost 5 bases at V and 4 bases at J; junction bases unmatched: 5. The CDR3 sequence is 16 residues long. Germline assignment: CDR1 LNHDA and CDR2 SQIVND (reference sequence). CDR3 region: CASSSPGLAGGYEQYF. Partial CDR3 DNA: TGTGCCAGTAGTTCGCCGGGACTAGCGGGAGGGTACGAG.

Regarding this clone: The read halts 3 residues ahead of the CDR3 end, with the missing end drawn from the germline J gene. V and J are TRBV5-1 and TRBJ2-3, with a tentative D call TRBD2 (6 bases). CDR1 and CDR2 from the germline V gene are SGHRS and YFSETQ. The germline V and J ends were trimmed by 2 bases and 0 bases, with 13 bases remaining between them. This CDR3 spans 16 amino acids. CDR3 DNA (partial): TGCGCCAGCAGCTTCGGGGGTGGAGGTAGCACAGATACG. Its protein is CASSFGGGGSTDT. The whole CDR3 sequence is CASSFGGGGSTDTQYF.

Notes on this clone: The read terminates 3 residues ahead of where the CDR3 ends, so the germline J gene completes it. The chain joins TRBV5-1 to TRBJ2-7, with TRBD2 identical over 12 bases. Per germline, CDR1 SGHRS and CDR2 YFSETQ. V lost 4 bases, J lost 0 bases, and 11 bases stayed unmatched. The CDR3 runs to 18 residues. The CDR3 loop is CASSLEASGGASSYEQYF. The covered CDR3 bases are TGCGCCAGCAGCCTGGAGGCTAGCGGGGGGGCAAGCTCCTACGAG.

Partial CDR3 DNA: TGTGCCAGCAGGGGGGCGGACACTGCATGGAATAATTCACCC. Protein: CASRGADTAWNNSP. The CDR3 reads in full as CASRGADTAWNNSPLHF. The genes are TRBV12-3 or TRBV12-4 and TRBJ1-6; D perhaps matches TRBD1 (6 bases). The read ends 3 residues early relative to the CDR3; the germline J gene fills the gap. The CDR3 runs to 17 residues. Trimming removed 6 bases at V and 5 bases at J, with 20 bases between.

A word on this clone: The read ends 3 residues shy of where the CDR3 ends; the end is completed using the germline J gene. V and J are TRBV11-2 and TRBJ2-7; no firm D call. V was shortened by 5 bases and J by 5 bases, with 7 bases between the two germline ends. The CDR3 extends over 11 amino acids. CDR1 SGHAT and CDR2 FQNNGV come from the germline V gene. The CDR3 loop is CASSAEDEQYF. The sequenced part of the CDR3 DNA is TGTGCCAGCAGCGCCGAGGACGAG.

Notes on this clone: The sequence runs out 3 residues before the end of the CDR3; the remainder is reconstructed from the germline J gene. The chain recombines TRBV11-3 with TRBJ2-2; 8 nucleotides agree with TRBD2. Germline CDR1 SGHNT, CDR2 YENEEA. V lost 5 bases to trimming and J lost 6 bases; unmatched junction nucleotides: 8. The CDR3 covers 15 residues. This CDR3 is CASSQVGLGAGELFF. The CDR3 bases that were read are TGTGCCAGCAGCCAAGTGGGACTAGGGGCCGGGGAG.

In the case of this clone: Read data end 3 residues before the CDR3 end; the end is taken from the germline J gene. The gene calls are TRBV28 and TRBJ2-1; TRBD2 aligns across 10 bases. The CDR3 length is 15 residues. CDR1 MDHEN and CDR2 SYDVKM come from the germline V gene. V shed 6 bases, J shed 7 bases, and the junction held 9 bases outside the gene matches. This CDR3 reads CASSLTSGHLNEQFF. The part of the CDR3 DNA that was read is TGTGCCAGCAGCCTGACTAGCGGGCACTTAAATGAG.

As concerns this clone: The read finishes 3 residues shy of the CDR3 end, and the germline J gene is used to complete it. The chain links TRBV5-1 to TRBJ1-1, with TRBD1 matching over 7 bases. The ends lost 4 bases at V and 6 bases at J; junction bases unmatched: 9. In germline, CDR1 is SGHRS, CDR2 YFSETQ. The CDR3 is 14 amino acids. Incomplete CDR3 DNA: TGCGCCAGCAGCGTCAGACAGGGATCGGCTGAA. The encoded protein is CASSVRQGSAE. The full CDR3 sequence reads CASSVRQGSAEAFF.

On this clone itself: The read is 3 residues too short to cover the CDR3 end, so that end is filled in from the germline J gene. V and J are TRBV4-1 and TRBJ2-7; D gene ambiguous. CDR3 length equals 16 residues. Germline V lookup: CDR1 MGHRA, CDR2 YSYEKL. Trimming removed 1 base from V and 1 base from J, with 14 bases in between. CDR3 region: CASSQVDLVGSYEQYF. The CDR3 bases that were read are TGCGCCAGCAGCCAAGTCGACCTAGTCGGGTCCTACGAG.

In regard to this clone: The read stops 3 residues short of the end of the CDR3; the missing end is completed from the germline J gene. J is TRBJ2-2 and V is TRBV5-1; 11 positions agree with TRBD1. Germline lookup yields CDR1 SGHRS and CDR2 YFSETQ. The CDR3 sequence is 16 residues long. With V trimmed by 3 bases and J by 1 base, 2 bases remained unmatched. The CDR3: CASSWGQGVNTGELFF. The sequenced CDR3 bases are TGCGCCAGCAGCTGGGGACAGGGGGTGAACACCGGGGAG. Complete variable domain (other parts from reference TRBV5-1 and TRBJ2-2): KAGVTQTPRYLIKTRGQQVTLSCSPISGHRSVSWYQQTPGQGLQFLFEYFSETQRNKGNFPGRFSGRQFSNSRSEMNVSTLELGDSALYLCASSWGQGVNTGELFFGEGSRLTVL.

Note on this clone: The read falls 3 residues short of the CDR3 end, and the missing part is taken from the germline J gene. The chain is built from TRBV7-9 and TRBJ2-1; 11 positions match TRBD2. The junction had 3 bases not matched to a gene; V was cut back by 5 bases and J by 3 bases. CDR1 and CDR2 from the germline V gene are SEHNR and FQNEAQ (reference sequence). The CDR3 spans 15 residues. The DNA read from the CDR3 is TGTGCCAGCAGCGATAGCGGGGGGGTCTACAATGAG. Amino acids: CASSDSGGVYNE. The CDR3 in full is CASSDSGGVYNEQFF.

On this clone itself: The observed sequence ends 3 residues before the CDR3 terminus, with the missing tail filled in from the germline J gene. The chain joins TRBV5-1 to TRBJ1-2, with D uncertain. CDR1 is SGHRS, CDR2 YFSETQ, per germline. The CDR3 consists of 11 residues. V lost 7 bases and J lost 6, with 10 bases in between. The covered CDR3 bases are TGCGCCAGCGAAGGGTCGAATGGC. Its translation is CASEGSNG. The full CDR3 protein is CASEGSNGYTF.

CDR3 bases read: TGTGCCAGCAGCCCCGTGTCTAACTATGGC. The encoded protein is CASSPVSNYG. The CDR3 as a whole reads CASSPVSNYGYTF. The chain has TRBV11-2 and TRBJ1-2; no clear D gene. The CDR3 end falls 3 residues outside the read, so it is completed with the germline J gene. CDR3 length equals 13 residues. The V end was cut by 5 bases, the J end by 0 bases, with 7 bases between. Germline values: CDR1 SGHAT, CDR2 FQNNGV.

CDR3 amino acids: CASSMTGGGQPQHF. The sequenced part of the CDR3 DNA is TGTGCCAGTAGTATGACAGGGGGAGGTCAGCCC. V gene TRBV19 combines with J gene TRBJ1-5, with 9 bases lining up with TRBD1. The read terminates 3 residues before the CDR3 end, so the remaining end is supplied by the germline J gene. In germline, CDR1 is LNHDA, CDR2 SQIVND (reference sequence). Trimming removed 3 bases from V and 6 bases from J; junction bases left unmatched: 3. The CDR3 runs to 14 residues.

On this clone: The CDR3 extends 3 residues past the end of the read, so its final part is completed from the germline J gene. The chain employs TRBV30 and TRBJ2-7; 15 bases align to TRBD2. V shed 2 bases, J shed 5 bases, and the junction held 13 bases outside the gene matches. Per the germline V gene, CDR1 is GTSNPN and CDR2 is SVGIG (reference sequence). The CDR3 totals 18 residues. CDR3 DNA (partial): TGTGCCTGGAGTCCTACTAGGACTAGCGGGGGGGCCGGCCACGAG. This codes for CAWSPTRTSGGAGHE. In full, the CDR3 is CAWSPTRTSGGAGHEQYF.

Comment on this clone: The read terminates 3 residues ahead of where the CDR3 ends, so the germline J gene completes it. The chain has TRBV29-1 and TRBJ1-1; D remains ambiguous. This CDR3 region has 11 residues. The germline gives CDR1 SQVTM, CDR2 ANQGSEA. V lost 3 bases and J 7 bases, leaving 9 bases between the germline ends. CDR3 protein: CSVDLADEAFF. The CDR3 DNA, read in part, is TGCAGCGTTGATTTGGCAGATGAA.

With regard to this clone: The read ends 3 residues shy of where the CDR3 ends; the end is completed using the germline J gene. The chain carries TRBV30 and TRBJ2-6; D gene uncertain. CDR1 is GTSNPN and CDR2 is SVGIG in the germline V gene (reference sequence). Trimming took 5 bases from V and 0 from J, leaving 5 bases between them. This CDR3 has 13 residues. The chain's CDR3 is CAWGFSGANVLTF. The covered CDR3 bases are TGTGCCTGGGGCTTCTCTGGGGCCAACGTC. Full variable domain (outside the CDR3, taken from reference TRBV30 and TRBJ2-6): SQTIHQWPATLVQPVGSPLSLECTVEGTSNPNLYWYRQAAGRGLQLLFYSVGIGQISSEVPQNLSASRPQDRQFILSSKKLLLSDSGFYLCAWGFSGANVLTFGAGSRLTVL.

To note about this clone: The read halts 3 residues ahead of the CDR3 end, with the missing end drawn from the germline J gene. The V call is TRBV5-6, the J call TRBJ1-4; 9 bases map to TRBD1. This CDR3 is 15 amino acids long. CDR1 and CDR2 from the germline V gene are SGHDT and YYEEEE. Losses at the gene ends were 0 bases for V and 6 bases for J; bases not matched to a gene: 3. CDR3 in amino acids: CASSLVRDRDEKLFF. Incomplete CDR3 DNA: TGTGCCAGCAGCTTGGTCCGGGACAGGGATGAAAAA.

Points on this clone: The sequence runs out 3 residues before the end of the CDR3; the remainder is reconstructed from the germline J gene. The V gene is TRBV18, the J gene TRBJ2-1; 8 bases fit TRBD2. The CDR3 runs 16 residues. V lost 2 bases, J lost 3 bases, and 6 bases stayed unmatched. Germline-derived CDR1 and CDR2 are KGHSH and LQKENI. The CDR3 region is CASSPEISGVYNEQFF. CDR3 DNA (partial): TGTGCCAGCTCACCAGAGATTAGCGGGGTCTACAATGAG.

About this clone: From the germline J gene comes the end of the CDR3, since the read stops 3 residues before it. The chain has TRBV6-2 or TRBV6-3 and TRBJ2-1; 13 bases agree with TRBD2. The CDR3 has 15 amino acids. J gave up 7 bases and V 6 bases, and 6 bases lay outside the gene matches. Germline CDR1 reads MNHEY; CDR2 reads SVGEGT. The CDR3 spells CASSRLAGGVNEQFF. The part of the CDR3 DNA that was read is TGTGCCAGCAGCAGACTAGCGGGGGGAGTAAATGAG.

Details on this clone: Read sequence stops 3 residues before the CDR3 end, and the germline J gene provides the missing end. The chain links TRBV12-5 to TRBJ2-1; D gene ambiguous. V lost 6 bases to trimming and J lost 0 bases, with 9 bases between them. The CDR3 runs 14 residues. Germline V gene lookup returns CDR1 LGHNT and CDR2 FRNRAP. The sequenced CDR3 bases are TGTGCTAGTGGACCCCAGAGCTCCTACAATGAG. Encoded protein: CASGPQSSYNE. In full, the CDR3 is CASGPQSSYNEQFF.

As concerns this clone: The CDR3 extends 3 residues past the end of the read, so its final part is completed from the germline J gene. This chain uses TRBV11-3 with TRBJ2-1, with D tentatively TRBD1 (6 bases). V was clipped by 4 bases and J by 3 bases, with 10 bases between them. Germline V gene sequence: CDR1 SGHNT, CDR2 YENEEA. The CDR3 loop spans 14 amino acids. CDR3 DNA (partial): TGTGCCAGCAGCTCCGAGGACAGCTACAATGAG. As protein: CASSSEDSYNE. The full CDR3 protein is CASSSEDSYNEQFF.